Below are 27 T cell receptor beta chains sequenced from a single sample in a study of cytomegalovirus exposure and HLA in healthy donors. Amplification used 60 Vbeta primers and 13 Jbeta primers. Measured with immunoSEQ multiplex PCR; TCRdb has only the in-frame clones, and not every one. The sample table includes about 160,000 clones. Sequencing used PBMCs. The receptors were sampled from a man in his thirties or forties in good health and CMV-seronegative.

V and J are TRBV2 and TRBJ2-1, with D unresolved. CDR3 length: 14 residues. The V end was cut by 4 bases, the J end by 4 bases, with 11 bases between. The germline V gene has CDR1 SNHLY and CDR2 FYNNEI. CDR3 DNA: TGTGCCAGCAGTGGAGGAGAACCTTACAATGAGCAGTTCTTC. It encodes CASSGGEPYNEQFF.

A note on this clone: One end of the junction fails to match germline, which may point to a read error. The chain is built from TRBV11-1 and TRBJ2-7; 10 nucleotides match TRBD1. Germline values: CDR1 SGHAT, CDR2 FQDESV (reference sequence). The CDR3 has 16 amino acids. The CDR3 reads CASTLAPGQGSYEQYF. The CDR3 DNA reads TGTGCCAGCACCTTAGCTCCGGGACAGGGGTCCTACGAGCAGTACTTC.

The J gene is TRBJ1-3, the V gene TRBV6-6; 10 bases fit TRBD1. Unmatched junction bases numbered 7, after V lost 6 bases and J lost 2 bases. The CDR3 spans 16 residues. The V gene's germline CDR1 is MNHNY and CDR2 SVGAGI (reference sequence). The CDR3 is CASRPIGTGAGNTIYF. CDR3 DNA sequence: TGTGCCAGCAGACCCATCGGGACAGGGGCTGGAAACACCATATATTTT.

The chain is built from TRBV19 and TRBJ1-1; maybe TRBD1 (5 bases). This CDR3 comprises 14 residues. The V gene lost 6 bases and the J gene lost 3 bases, with 14 bases spanning the gap. The germline V gene encodes CDR1 LNHDA and CDR2 SQIVND (reference sequence). The CDR3 here is CASRMSGIDTEAFF. The CDR3 DNA follows: TGTGCCAGTAGGATGTCAGGGATCGACACTGAAGCTTTCTTT.

The chain carries TRBV7-9 and TRBJ2-7, with 10 bases that match TRBD1. The CDR3 is made up of 14 amino acids. V dropped 5 bases and J dropped 5; count of bases not matched to a gene: 6. Germline loops: CDR1 SEHNR, CDR2 FQNEAQ (reference sequence). Here the CDR3 DNA reads TGTGCCAGCAGCATGACAGGGGGCGGCGACGAGCAGTACTTC. Translation: CASSMTGGGDEQYF.

The chain recombines TRBV27 with TRBJ1-2; 9 nucleotides line up with TRBD1. The germline V gene has CDR1 MNHEY and CDR2 SMNVEV (reference sequence). CDR3 length: 16 residues. V trimming: 5 bases; J trimming: 7 bases; junction bases outside the gene matches: 14. The CDR3 coding sequence is TGTGCCAGCAGTCTGGGACAGGGAGTGGGGACTGCTGGCTACACCTTC. This encodes CASSLGQGVGTAGYTF.

The chain carries TRBV27 and TRBJ2-7, with 9 positions matching TRBD1. CDR3 length: 15 residues. The V gene end was trimmed by 4 bases and the J gene end by 6 bases; junction bases not matched to a gene: 10. From germline, CDR1 is MNHEY and CDR2 SMNVEV (reference sequence). CDR3 nucleotides: TGTGCCAGCAGTTCCTCGGGGACAGGGCGTCGCGAGCAGTACTTC. Protein sequence: CASSSSGTGRREQYF.

V gene TRBV25-1 combines with J gene TRBJ2-7; D gene ambiguous. CDR3 length: 13 amino acids. The V and J ends lost 7 bases and 2 bases respectively, with 12 bases between them. Germline V lookup: CDR1 MGHDK, CDR2 SYGVNS. CDR3 amino acids: CASIDADPYEQYF. The CDR3 DNA reads as TGTGCCAGCATAGACGCGGATCCCTACGAGCAGTACTTC.

The rearrangement uses TRBV10-3 and TRBJ2-5, with a tentative D call TRBD2 (6 bases). The J call may be faulty, since TRBJ2-7 better matches the DNA end. Per germline, CDR1 ENHRY and CDR2 SYGVKD. CDR3 size: 12 residues. The DNA for the CDR3 is TGTGGTACGGGTCGCGGGAATAACGAGCAGTACTTC. Its protein product is CGTGRGNNEQYF.

The chain joins TRBV5-1 to TRBJ2-2; no clear D. This CDR3 is built from 14 residues. V was trimmed by 2 bases and J by 4 bases, leaving 9 bases between them. The germline V gene has CDR1 SGHRS and CDR2 YFSETQ. The CDR3 reads CASSFTTLTGELFF. CDR3 sequence (DNA): TGCGCCAGCAGCTTTACTACCCTCACCGGGGAGCTGTTTTTT.

About this clone itself: One end of the junction fails to match germline, which may point to a read error. The chain joins TRBV19 to TRBJ2-7, with D possibly TRBD1 on 5 matching bases. This CDR3 has 11 residues. Looked up from germline, CDR1 is LNHDA and CDR2 is SQIVND (reference sequence). CDR3 sequence: CAGSQGDEQYF. CDR3 DNA: TGTGCCGGTAGTCAAGGGGATGAGCAGTACTTC.

The chain joins TRBV19 to TRBJ2-3, with 13 bases identical to TRBD2. The CDR3 spans 16 residues. V lost 5 bases to trimming and J lost 4 bases; unmatched junction nucleotides: 6. From germline, CDR1 is LNHDA and CDR2 SQIVND (reference sequence). The CDR3 reads CASSSTSGRSADTQYF. CDR3 in DNA: TGTGCCAGTAGTTCGACTAGCGGGAGGAGCGCAGATACGCAGTATTTT.

This chain uses TRBV29-1 with TRBJ2-7; 8 bases agree with TRBD1. The V gene end was trimmed by 5 bases and the J gene end by 3 bases; junction bases not matched to a gene: 3. The CDR3 covers 12 residues. The germline V gene has CDR1 SQVTM and CDR2 ANQGSEA. The CDR3 DNA follows: TGCAGCGTTAGGACAGGGAGCTACGAGCAGTACTTC. Protein: CSVRTGSYEQYF.

This rearrangement joins TRBV29-1 to TRBJ2-3; possibly TRBD2 for D (6 bases). The V end was cut by 4 bases, the J end by 0 bases, with 14 bases between. CDR3 length: 15 amino acids. Germline V gene data show CDR1 as SQVTM and CDR2 as ANQGSEA. CDR3: CSVVRSSESTDTQYF. The CDR3 DNA follows: TGCAGCGTTGTAAGGTCTAGCGAGAGCACAGATACGCAGTATTTT.

CDR3 bases: TGCGCCAGCAGCCCGGACAGGGGACTTACCTACGAGCAGTACTTC. It is translated as CASSPDRGLTYEQYF. This sequence joins TRBV5-1 and TRBJ2-7; 9 bases match TRBD1. V trimming: 4 bases; J trimming: 2 bases; junction bases outside the gene matches: 7. Looked up from germline, CDR1 is SGHRS and CDR2 is YFSETQ. The CDR3 has 15 residues.

The chain has TRBV9 and TRBJ2-4; D gene uncertain. V was shortened by 3 bases and J by 8 bases, with 9 bases between the two germline ends. This CDR3 is 12 amino acids long. The germline V gene has CDR1 SGDLS and CDR2 YYNGEE. CDR3 sequence reads: CASSGTRDIQYF. CDR3 DNA: TGTGCCAGCAGCGGTACTCGTGACATTCAGTACTTC.

This chain uses TRBV2 with TRBJ2-3; D might be TRBD2 (5 bases). The CDR3 sequence is 12 residues long. The germline V and J ends were trimmed by 10 bases and 5 bases, with 13 bases remaining between them. Germline CDR1 reads SNHLY; CDR2 reads FYNNEI. CDR3 nucleotide sequence: TGTGCCACCTCGAGGGCGGGAGATACGCAGTATTTT. Amino acid sequence: CATSRAGDTQYF.

The chain links TRBV5-1 to TRBJ1-4; 7 bases match TRBD1. The J segment lost 5 bases and the V segment lost 4 bases, leaving 5 bases of the junction unmatched. This CDR3 spans 14 amino acids. Germline CDR1 SGHRS, CDR2 YFSETQ. The CDR3 is CASSGGTENEKLFF. The CDR3 DNA reads TGCGCCAGCAGCGGCGGGACAGAGAATGAAAAACTGTTTTTT.

This sequence joins TRBV30 and TRBJ1-3; D not certain. The CDR3 is made up of 14 amino acids. The V gene lost 2 bases and the J gene lost 4 bases, with 12 bases spanning the gap. Germline assignment: CDR1 GTSNPN and CDR2 SVGIG (reference sequence). The CDR3 DNA sequence: TGTGCCTGGAGTCCACGGAGGGCAGGAAACACCATATATTTT. Translating it yields CAWSPRRAGNTIYF.

V and J are TRBV7-9 and TRBJ2-1; D is possibly TRBD2 (6 bases). The V and J ends lost 8 bases and 3 bases respectively, with 14 bases between them. Germline V gene sequence: CDR1 SEHNR, CDR2 FQNEAQ (reference sequence). This CDR3 region has 14 residues. The CDR3 protein is CASGSGAGYNEQFF. The DNA for the CDR3 is TGTGCCAGCGGCTCGGGAGCGGGCTACAATGAGCAGTTCTTC. The complete variable domain, with remaining parts taken from reference TRBV7-9 and TRBJ2-1, reads DTGVSQNPRHKITKRGQNVTFRCDPISEHNRLYWYRQTLGQGPEFLTYFQNEAQLEKSRLLSDRFSAERPKGSFSTLEIQRTEQGDSAMYLCASGSGAGYNEQFFGPGTRLTVL.

The V gene is TRBV28, the J gene TRBJ2-7, with 10 bases aligning to TRBD1. The germline V gene encodes CDR1 MDHEN and CDR2 SYDVKM. Germline trimming cut 8 bases from V and 3 bases from J; bases unmatched to any gene: 7. The length of the CDR3 is 14 residues. The CDR3 loop reads CASLLGQGNYEQYF. CDR3 in DNA: TGTGCCAGCTTGCTGGGACAGGGGAACTACGAGCAGTACTTC.

The rearrangement joins TRBV9 to TRBJ2-3, with 9 bases aligning to TRBD2. Germline V gene sequence: CDR1 SGDLS, CDR2 YYNGEE. The V gene end was trimmed by 6 bases and the J gene end by 4 bases; junction bases not matched to a gene: 9. The CDR3 spans 15 residues. In DNA, the CDR3 is TGTGCCAGCACTCCGAGCGGGAGGAGAGCAGATACGCAGTATTTT. This codes for CASTPSGRRADTQYF.

The chain uses TRBV27 and TRBJ1-2; D is uncertain. This CDR3 contains 13 residues. Germline V CDR1 and CDR2: MNHEY, SMNVEV (reference sequence). Trimming shortened V by 2 bases and J by 6 bases, and 10 bases separated the two germline ends. The CDR3 here is CASSLRMIDGYTF. For the CDR3, the DNA is TGTGCCAGCAGTTTAAGAATGATAGATGGCTACACCTTC.

This sequence joins TRBV11-2 and TRBJ2-7; 7 bases are shared with TRBD1. CDR1 is SGHAT and CDR2 is FQNNGV in the germline V gene. Unmatched junction bases numbered 10, after V lost 4 bases and J lost 4 bases. This CDR3 has 15 amino acids. This CDR3 is CASSSNRQGFYEQYF. CDR3 DNA sequence: TGTGCCAGCAGCTCGAATAGACAGGGCTTTTACGAGCAGTACTTC.

The genes are TRBV6-5 and TRBJ2-3, with TRBD2 matching over 11 bases. CDR3 length: 15 amino acids. Germline-derived CDR1 and CDR2 are MNHEY and SVGAGI. Germline trimming cut 3 bases from V and 3 bases from J; bases unmatched to any gene: 2. This chain's CDR3 is CASSYTSGSTDTQYF. CDR3 sequence (DNA): TGTGCCAGCAGTTATACTAGCGGGAGTACAGATACGCAGTATTTT.

The rearrangement uses TRBV18 and TRBJ2-7; 9 bases map to TRBD1. CDR1 is KGHSH and CDR2 is LQKENI in the germline V gene. After removal of 6 bases from V and 3 bases from J, the junction contained 9 bases not matched to a gene. CDR3 size: 15 residues. CDR3: CASSERQGGFYEQYF. The DNA of the CDR3 is TGTGCCAGCTCCGAGAGACAGGGGGGCTTCTACGAGCAGTACTTC.

The chain links TRBV5-4 to TRBJ1-2; D ambiguous. V was cut by 2 bases and J by 0 bases, with 14 bases left in between. The germline gives CDR1 SGHNT, CDR2 YYREEE (reference sequence). There are 16 residues in the CDR3. CDR3 nucleotide sequence: TGTGCCAGCAGCTTCGGGAATATTGACACTAACTATGGCTACACCTTC. This sequence encodes CASSFGNIDTNYGYTF.